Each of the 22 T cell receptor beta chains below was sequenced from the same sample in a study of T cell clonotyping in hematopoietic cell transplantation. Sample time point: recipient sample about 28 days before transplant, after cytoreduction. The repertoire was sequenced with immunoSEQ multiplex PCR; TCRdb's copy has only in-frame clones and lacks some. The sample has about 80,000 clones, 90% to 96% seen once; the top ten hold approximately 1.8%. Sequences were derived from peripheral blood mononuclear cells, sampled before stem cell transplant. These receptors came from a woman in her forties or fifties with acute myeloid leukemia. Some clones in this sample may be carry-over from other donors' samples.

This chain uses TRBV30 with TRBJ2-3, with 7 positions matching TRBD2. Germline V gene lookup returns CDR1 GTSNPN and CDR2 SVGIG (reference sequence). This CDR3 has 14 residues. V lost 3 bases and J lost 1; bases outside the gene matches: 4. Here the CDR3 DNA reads TGTGCCTGGAGCAGCGGGACCCGCACAGATACGCAGTATTTT. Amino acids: CAWSSGTRTDTQYF.

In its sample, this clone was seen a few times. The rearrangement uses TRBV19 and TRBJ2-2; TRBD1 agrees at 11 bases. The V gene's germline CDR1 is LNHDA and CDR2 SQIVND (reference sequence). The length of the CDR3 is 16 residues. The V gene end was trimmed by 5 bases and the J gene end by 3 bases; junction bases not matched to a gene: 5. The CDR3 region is CASSARDRGYTGELFF. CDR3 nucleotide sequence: TGTGCCAGTAGTGCCCGGGACAGGGGGTACACCGGGGAGCTGTTTTTT.

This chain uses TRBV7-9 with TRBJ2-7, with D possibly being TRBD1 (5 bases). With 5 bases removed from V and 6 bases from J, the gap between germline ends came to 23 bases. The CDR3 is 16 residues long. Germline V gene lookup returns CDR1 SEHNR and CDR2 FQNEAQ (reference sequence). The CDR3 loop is CASSPKGAVETIEQYF. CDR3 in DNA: TGTGCCAGCAGCCCGAAAGGGGCAGTCGAAACCATCGAGCAGTACTTC.

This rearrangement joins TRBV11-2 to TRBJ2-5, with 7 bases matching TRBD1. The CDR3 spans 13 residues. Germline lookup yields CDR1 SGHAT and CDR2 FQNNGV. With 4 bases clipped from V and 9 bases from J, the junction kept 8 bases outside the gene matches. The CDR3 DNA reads TGTGCCAGCAGCTCAACATTGCAGGGGGCCCAGTACTTC. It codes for CASSSTLQGAQYF.

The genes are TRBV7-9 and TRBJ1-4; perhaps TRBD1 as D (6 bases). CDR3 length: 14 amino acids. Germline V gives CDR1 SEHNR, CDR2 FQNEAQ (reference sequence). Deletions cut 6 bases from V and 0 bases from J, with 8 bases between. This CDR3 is CASSQGSTNEKLFF. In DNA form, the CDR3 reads TGTGCCAGCAGTCAGGGGTCAACTAATGAAAAACTGTTTTTT.

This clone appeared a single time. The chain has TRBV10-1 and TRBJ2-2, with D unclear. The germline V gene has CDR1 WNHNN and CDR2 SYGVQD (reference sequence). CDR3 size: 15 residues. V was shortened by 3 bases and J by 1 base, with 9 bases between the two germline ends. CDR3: CASSESGWNTGELFF. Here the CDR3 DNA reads TGCGCCAGCAGTGAAAGTGGCTGGAACACCGGGGAGCTGTTTTTT.

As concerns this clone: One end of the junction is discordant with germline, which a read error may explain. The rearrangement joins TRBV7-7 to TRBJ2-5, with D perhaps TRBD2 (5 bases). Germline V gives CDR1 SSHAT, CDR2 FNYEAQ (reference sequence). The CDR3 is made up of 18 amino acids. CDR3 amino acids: CASSLFEGRDLRKGTQYF. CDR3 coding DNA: TGTGCTAGCAGCTTATTCGAAGGTCGGGATCTTCGGAAAGGGACCCAGTACTTC.

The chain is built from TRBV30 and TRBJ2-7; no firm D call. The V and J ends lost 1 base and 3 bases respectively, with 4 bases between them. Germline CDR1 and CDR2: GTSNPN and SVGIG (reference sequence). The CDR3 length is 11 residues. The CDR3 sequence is CAWSGGYEQYF. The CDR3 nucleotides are TGTGCCTGGAGTGGAGGCTACGAGCAGTACTTC.

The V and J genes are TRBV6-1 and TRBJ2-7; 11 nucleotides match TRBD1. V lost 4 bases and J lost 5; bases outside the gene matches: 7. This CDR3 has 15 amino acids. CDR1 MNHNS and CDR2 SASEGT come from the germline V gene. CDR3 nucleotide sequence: TGTGCCAGCAGTGGGGGGACAGGGGGTTTCAACGAGCAGTACTTC. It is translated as CASSGGTGGFNEQYF.

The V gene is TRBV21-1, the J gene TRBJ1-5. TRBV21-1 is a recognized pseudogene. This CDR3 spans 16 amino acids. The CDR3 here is CASSWRVTTSNQPQHF. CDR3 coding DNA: TGTGCCAGCAGCTGGCGGGTTACGACGAGCAATCAGCCCCAGCATTTT.

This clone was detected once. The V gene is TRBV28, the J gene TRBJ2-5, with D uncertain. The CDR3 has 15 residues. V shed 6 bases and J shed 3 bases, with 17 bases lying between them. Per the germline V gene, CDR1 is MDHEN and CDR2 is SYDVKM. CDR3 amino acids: CASRTTRYQKETQYF. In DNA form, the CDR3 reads TGTGCCAGCAGGACGACAAGGTACCAGAAAGAGACCCAGTACTTC.

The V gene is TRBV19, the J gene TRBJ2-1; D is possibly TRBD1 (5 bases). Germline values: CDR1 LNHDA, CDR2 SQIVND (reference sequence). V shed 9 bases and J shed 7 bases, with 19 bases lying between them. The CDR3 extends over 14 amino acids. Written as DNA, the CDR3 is TGTGCCAGCCTCCGAGTAGGGGTGACTAATGAGCAGTTCTTC. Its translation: CASLRVGVTNEQFF.

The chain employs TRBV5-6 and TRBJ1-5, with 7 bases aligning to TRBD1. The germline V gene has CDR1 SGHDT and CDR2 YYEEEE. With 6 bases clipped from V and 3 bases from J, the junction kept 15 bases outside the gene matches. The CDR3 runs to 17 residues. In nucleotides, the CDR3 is TGTGCCAGCACCCGACGGATCTCCGGGACAGTCAATCAGCCCCAGCATTTT. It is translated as CASTRRISGTVNQPQHF.

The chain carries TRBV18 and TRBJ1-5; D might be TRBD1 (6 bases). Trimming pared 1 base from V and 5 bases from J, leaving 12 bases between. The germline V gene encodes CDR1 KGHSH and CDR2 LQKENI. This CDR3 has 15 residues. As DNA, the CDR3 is TGTGCCAGCTCACCACTGGACAGTAAAGATCAGCCCCAGCATTTT. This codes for CASSPLDSKDQPQHF.

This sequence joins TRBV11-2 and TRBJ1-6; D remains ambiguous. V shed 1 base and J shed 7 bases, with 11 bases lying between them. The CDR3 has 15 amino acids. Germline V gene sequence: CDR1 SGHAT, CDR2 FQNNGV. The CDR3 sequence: CASSLGVSDNSPLHF. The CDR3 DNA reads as TGTGCCAGCAGCTTAGGCGTCAGCGACAATTCACCCCTCCACTTT.

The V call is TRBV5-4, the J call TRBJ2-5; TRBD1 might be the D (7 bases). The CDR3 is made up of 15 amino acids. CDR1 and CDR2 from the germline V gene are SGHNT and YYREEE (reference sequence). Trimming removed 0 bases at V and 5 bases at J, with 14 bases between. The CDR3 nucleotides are TGTGCCAGCAGCTTGGCGGCGGGGACAGAGGAGACCCAGTACTTC. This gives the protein CASSLAAGTEETQYF.

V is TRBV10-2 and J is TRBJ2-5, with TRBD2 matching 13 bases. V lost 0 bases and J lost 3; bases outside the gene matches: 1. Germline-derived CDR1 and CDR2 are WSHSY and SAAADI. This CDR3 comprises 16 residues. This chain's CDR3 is CASSESGLAGEETQYF. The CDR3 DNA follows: TGCGCCAGCAGTGAGTCAGGACTAGCGGGGGAAGAGACCCAGTACTTC.

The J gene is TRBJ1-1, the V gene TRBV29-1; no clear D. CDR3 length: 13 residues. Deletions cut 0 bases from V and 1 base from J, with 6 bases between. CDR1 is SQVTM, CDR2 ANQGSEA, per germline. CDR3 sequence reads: CSVEDRGNTEAFF. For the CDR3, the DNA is TGCAGCGTTGAAGACAGAGGGAACACTGAAGCTTTCTTT.

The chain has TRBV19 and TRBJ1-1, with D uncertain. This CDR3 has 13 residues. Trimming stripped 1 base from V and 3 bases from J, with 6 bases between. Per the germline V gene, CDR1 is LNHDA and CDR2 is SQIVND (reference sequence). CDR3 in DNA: TGTGCCAGTAGTATAGGAACGGACACTGAAGCTTTCTTT. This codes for CASSIGTDTEAFF.

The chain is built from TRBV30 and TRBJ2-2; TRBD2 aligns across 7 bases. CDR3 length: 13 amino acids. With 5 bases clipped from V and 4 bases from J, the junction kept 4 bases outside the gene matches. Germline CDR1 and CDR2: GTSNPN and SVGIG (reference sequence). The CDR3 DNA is TGTGCCTGGGAAGGCGGGGGCACCGGGGAGCTGTTTTTT. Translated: CAWEGGGTGELFF. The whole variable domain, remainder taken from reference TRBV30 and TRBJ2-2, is SQTIHQWPATLVQPVGSPLSLECTVEGTSNPNLYWYRQAAGRGLQLLFYSVGIGQISSEVPQNLSASRPQDRQFILSSKKLLLSDSGFYLCAWEGGGTGELFFGEGSRLTVL.

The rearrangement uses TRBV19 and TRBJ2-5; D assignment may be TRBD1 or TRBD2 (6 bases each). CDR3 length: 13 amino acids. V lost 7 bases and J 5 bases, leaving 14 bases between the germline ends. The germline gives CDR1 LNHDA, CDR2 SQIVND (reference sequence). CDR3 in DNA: TGTGCCAGTACCCATACCGGGGGCGAGACCCAGTACTTC. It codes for CASTHTGGETQYF.

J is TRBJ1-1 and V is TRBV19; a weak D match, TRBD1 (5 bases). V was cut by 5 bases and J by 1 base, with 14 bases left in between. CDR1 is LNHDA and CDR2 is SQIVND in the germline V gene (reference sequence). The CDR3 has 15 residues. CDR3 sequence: CASSEQALTNTEAFF. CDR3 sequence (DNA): TGTGCCAGTAGTGAACAGGCGCTGACGAACACTGAAGCTTTCTTT.